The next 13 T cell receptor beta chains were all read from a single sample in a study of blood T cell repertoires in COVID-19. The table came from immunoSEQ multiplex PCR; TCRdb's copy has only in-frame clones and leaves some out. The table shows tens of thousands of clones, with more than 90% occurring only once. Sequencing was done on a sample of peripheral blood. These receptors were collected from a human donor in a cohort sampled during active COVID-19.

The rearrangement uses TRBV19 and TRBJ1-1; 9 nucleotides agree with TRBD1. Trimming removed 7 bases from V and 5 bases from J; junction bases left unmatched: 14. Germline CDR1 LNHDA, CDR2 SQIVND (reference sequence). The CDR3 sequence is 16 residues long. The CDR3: CASKSGDRELWTEAFF. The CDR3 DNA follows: TGTGCCAGTAAATCAGGGGACAGGGAGTTGTGGACTGAAGCTTTCTTT. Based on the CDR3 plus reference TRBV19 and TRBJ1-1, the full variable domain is DGGITQSPKYLFRKEGQNVTLSCEQNLNHDAMYWYRQDPGQGLRLIYYSQIVNDFQKGDIAEGYSVSREKKESFPLTVTSAQKNPTAFYLCASKSGDRELWTEAFFGQGTRLTVV.

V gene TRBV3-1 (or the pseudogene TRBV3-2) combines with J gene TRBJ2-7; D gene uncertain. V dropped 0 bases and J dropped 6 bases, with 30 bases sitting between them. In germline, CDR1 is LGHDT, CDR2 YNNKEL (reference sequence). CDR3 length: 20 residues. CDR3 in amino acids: CASSQDCRFVIVRFIREQYV. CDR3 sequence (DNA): TGTGCCAGCAGCCAAGATTGTCGTTTCGTAATAGTGAGGTTTATACGCGAGCAGTACGTC.

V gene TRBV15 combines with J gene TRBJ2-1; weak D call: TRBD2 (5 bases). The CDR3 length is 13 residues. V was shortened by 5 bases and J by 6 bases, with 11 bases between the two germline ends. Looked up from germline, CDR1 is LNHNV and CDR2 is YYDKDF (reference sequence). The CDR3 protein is CATSGREFNEQFF. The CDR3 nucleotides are TGTGCCACCAGCGGGAGAGAGTTCAATGAGCAGTTCTTC.

The CDR3 here is CASSSPARGASGYTF. The CDR3, as DNA: TGTGCCAGCAGTTCCCCGGCCCGGGGGGCGAGTGGCTACACCTTC. The J gene is TRBJ1-2, the V gene TRBV6-5; perhaps TRBD1 as D (6 bases). The CDR3 covers 15 residues. The germline V gene has CDR1 MNHEY and CDR2 SVGAGI. Trimming cost V 4 bases and J 7 bases, with 19 bases left between them.

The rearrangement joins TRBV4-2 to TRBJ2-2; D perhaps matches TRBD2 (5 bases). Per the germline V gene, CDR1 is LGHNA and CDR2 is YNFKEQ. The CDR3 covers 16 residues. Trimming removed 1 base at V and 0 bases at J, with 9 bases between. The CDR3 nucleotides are TGTGCCAGCAGCCAAGGGGGAGACCCGAACACCGGGGAGCTGTTTTTT. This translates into CASSQGGDPNTGELFF.

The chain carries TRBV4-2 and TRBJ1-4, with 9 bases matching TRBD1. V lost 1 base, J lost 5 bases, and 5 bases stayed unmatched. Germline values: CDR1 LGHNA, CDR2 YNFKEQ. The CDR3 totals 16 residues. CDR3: CASSQGRQGGNEKLFF. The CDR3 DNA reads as TGTGCCAGCAGCCAAGGGAGACAGGGGGGGAATGAAAAACTGTTTTTT.

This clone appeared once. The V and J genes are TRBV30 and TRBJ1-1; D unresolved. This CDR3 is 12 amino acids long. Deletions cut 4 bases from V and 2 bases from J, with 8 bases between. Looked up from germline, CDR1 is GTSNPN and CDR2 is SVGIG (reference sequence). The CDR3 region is CAWNKLNTEAFF. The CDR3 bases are TGTGCCTGGAATAAGCTAAACACTGAAGCTTTCTTT.

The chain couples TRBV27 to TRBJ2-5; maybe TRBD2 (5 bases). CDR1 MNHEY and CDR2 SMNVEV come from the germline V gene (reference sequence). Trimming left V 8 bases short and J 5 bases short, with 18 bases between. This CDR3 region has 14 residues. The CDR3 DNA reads TGTGCCAGCGGAAAGACCCCGCCGGGGGAGACCCAGTACTTC. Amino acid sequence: CASGKTPPGETQYF.

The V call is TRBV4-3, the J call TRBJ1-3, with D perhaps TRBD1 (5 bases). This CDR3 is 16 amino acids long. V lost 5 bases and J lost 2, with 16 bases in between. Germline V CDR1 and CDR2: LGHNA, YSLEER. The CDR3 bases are TGCGCCAGCAGCTCACGACAGTACGTAACTGGAAACACCATATATTTT. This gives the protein CASSSRQYVTGNTIYF.

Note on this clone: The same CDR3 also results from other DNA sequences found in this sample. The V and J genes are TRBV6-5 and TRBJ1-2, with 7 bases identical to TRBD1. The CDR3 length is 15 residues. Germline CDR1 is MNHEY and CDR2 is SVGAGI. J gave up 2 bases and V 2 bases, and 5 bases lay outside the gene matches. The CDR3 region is CASSYRGQGNYGYTF. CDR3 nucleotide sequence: TGTGCCAGCAGTTACAGGGGGCAGGGAAACTATGGCTACACCTTC.

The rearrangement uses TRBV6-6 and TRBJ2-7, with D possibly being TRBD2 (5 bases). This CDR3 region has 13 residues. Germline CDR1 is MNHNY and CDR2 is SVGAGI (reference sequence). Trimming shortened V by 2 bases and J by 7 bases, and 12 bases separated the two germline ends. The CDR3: CASSYKRPGEQYF. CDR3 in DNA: TGTGCCAGCAGTTACAAAAGACCGGGGGAGCAGTACTTC.

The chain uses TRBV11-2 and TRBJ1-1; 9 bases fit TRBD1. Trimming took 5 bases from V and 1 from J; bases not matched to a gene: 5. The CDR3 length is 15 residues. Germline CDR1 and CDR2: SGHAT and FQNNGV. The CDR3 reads CASSPKTGGNTEAFF. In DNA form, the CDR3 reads TGTGCCAGCAGCCCGAAGACAGGGGGGAACACTGAAGCTTTCTTT.

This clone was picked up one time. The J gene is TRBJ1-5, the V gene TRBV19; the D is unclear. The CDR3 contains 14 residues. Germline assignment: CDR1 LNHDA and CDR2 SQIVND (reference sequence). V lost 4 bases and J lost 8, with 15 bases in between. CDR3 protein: CASSKLTGREPQHF. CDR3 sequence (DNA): TGTGCCAGTAGTAAGCTTACGGGGAGAGAGCCCCAGCATTTT.